The 11 T cell receptor beta chains below all came from one sample that was sequenced in a study of blood T cell repertoires in COVID-19. Sequencing was performed with immunoSEQ multiplex PCR; in TCRdb, only in-frame clones are kept and a portion is missing. The sample contains a few hundred thousand clones, approximately 78% of which appear only once. Sequenced sample: peripheral blood. Receptor source: a woman of 80 years or more with acute or convalescent COVID-19.

The chain uses TRBV28 and TRBJ1-4; a possible D gene is TRBD1 (5 bases). This CDR3 spans 14 amino acids. Looked up from germline, CDR1 is MDHEN and CDR2 is SYDVKM. The germline V and J ends were trimmed by 7 bases and 7 bases, with 16 bases remaining between them. In DNA form, the CDR3 reads TGTGCCAGCATCCGGCCAGGGATAAGTGAAAAACTGTTTTTT. Protein product: CASIRPGISEKLFF.

The table lists this clone with a count of one. The V and J genes are TRBV3-1 (or the pseudogene TRBV3-2) and TRBJ2-5; 9 nucleotides line up with TRBD2. Germline V CDR1 and CDR2: LGHDT, YNNKEL (reference sequence). Trimming at V came to 1 base and at J to 13 bases, leaving 13 bases not matched to a gene. CDR3 length: 15 residues. In DNA form, the CDR3 reads TGTGCCAGCAGCCAAGCTCTAGCGGGGTCCTCCCAACTGTACTTC. It specifies CASSQALAGSSQLYF.

This rearrangement joins TRBV7-2 to TRBJ1-1; TRBD1 matches at 8 bases. The CDR3 extends over 12 amino acids. Trimming cost V 5 bases and J 6 bases; bases outside gene matches: 2. Germline assignment: CDR1 SGHTA and CDR2 FQGNSA. CDR3 in amino acids: CASSMTGAEAFF. The CDR3 DNA sequence: TGTGCCAGCAGCATGACAGGGGCTGAAGCTTTCTTT.

J is TRBJ1-4 and V is TRBV2, with 7 bases lining up with TRBD1. The ends lost 6 bases at V and 5 bases at J; junction bases unmatched: 6. CDR3 length: 14 residues. Germline CDR1 SNHLY, CDR2 FYNNEI. CDR3 DNA sequence: TGTGCCAGCAGCGAACAGGGGATAAATGAAAAACTGTTTTTT. Translated, it gives CASSEQGINEKLFF. The full variable domain, its missing parts supplied by reference TRBV2 and TRBJ1-4, is EPEVTQTPSHQVTQMGQEVILRCVPISNHLYFYWYRQILGQKVEFLVSFYNNEISEKSEIFDDQFSVERPDGSNFTLKIRSTKLEDSAMYFCASSEQGINEKLFFGSGTQLSVL.

The CDR3 region has the DNA TGTGCCAGCAGCCAGACAAGGGGGCCCGGGGAGCTGTTTTTT. This codes for CASSQTRGPGELFF. The chain joins TRBV14 to TRBJ2-2; 7 nucleotides line up with TRBD1. CDR3 length: 14 amino acids. V trimming: 3 bases; J trimming: 6 bases; junction bases outside the gene matches: 4. Looked up from germline, CDR1 is SGHDN and CDR2 is FVKESK.

This chain joins TRBV6-5 and TRBJ2-7; 11 bases are a match to TRBD2. This CDR3 is built from 14 residues. V was pared by 6 bases and J by 4 bases, with 5 bases of the junction left unmatched. The V gene's germline CDR1 is MNHEY and CDR2 SVGAGI. CDR3 nucleotides: TGTGCCAGCAGATCGACTAGCGGGACTTACGAGCAGTACTTC. Amino acid sequence: CASRSTSGTYEQYF.

The chain carries TRBV5-1 and TRBJ1-5; the match to TRBD1 covers 7 bases. The germline gives CDR1 SGHRS, CDR2 YFSETQ. Trimming removed 0 bases from V and 5 bases from J; junction bases left unmatched: 5. This CDR3 has 15 residues. CDR3 protein: CASSLGTGPHQPQHF. The CDR3 DNA is TGCGCCAGCAGCTTGGGGACAGGCCCTCATCAGCCCCAGCATTTT.

This clone was picked up a small number of times. The chain couples TRBV9 to TRBJ1-4; 9 nucleotides match TRBD1. The CDR3 extends over 15 amino acids. CDR1 and CDR2 from the germline V gene are SGDLS and YYNGEE. Germline trimming cut 0 bases from V and 7 bases from J; bases unmatched to any gene: 4. The chain's CDR3 is CASSVVGTGIEKLFF. The CDR3 bases are TGTGCCAGCAGCGTAGTTGGGACAGGGATTGAAAAACTGTTTTTT.

Regarding this clone: Its ends do not fully match the called genes, so a read error is possible. The gene calls are TRBV7-8 and TRBJ2-1; no firm D call. This CDR3 is 11 amino acids long. CDR1 and CDR2 from the germline V gene are SGHVS and FQNEAQ. In nucleotides, the CDR3 is TGTGCCAGCAGCACCTACGATGAGCAGTTCTTC. It is translated as CASSTYDEQFF.

V gene TRBV6-5 combines with J gene TRBJ2-1; the match to TRBD1 covers 9 bases. J gave up 6 bases and V 6 bases, and 6 bases lay outside the gene matches. CDR1 is MNHEY and CDR2 is SVGAGI in the germline V gene. The CDR3 contains 14 residues. CDR3 sequence reads: CASRGTGSFNEQFF. In DNA form, the CDR3 reads TGTGCCAGCAGAGGGACAGGGTCGTTCAATGAGCAGTTCTTC.

In this sample, this clone turned up once. This rearrangement joins TRBV11-3 to TRBJ2-1, with 8 bases identical to TRBD2. CDR3 length: 18 residues. From germline, CDR1 is SGHNT and CDR2 YENEEA. The ends lost 0 bases at V and 0 bases at J; junction bases unmatched: 7. CDR3 sequence reads: CASSLEVGGASSYNEQFF. The CDR3 DNA reads as TGTGCCAGCAGCTTAGAGGTCGGGGGGGCGAGCTCCTACAATGAGCAGTTCTTC.